This T cell receptor (beta chain) appears in the sequencing data of a study of cytomegalovirus exposure and HLA in healthy donors. Concerning this clone itself: What it binds is unknown.

Study findings and constraints: In a later analysis, several top co-occurrence clusters appeared linked to parvovirus B19, influenza, CMV and Epstein-Barr virus. Rarity characterized most TCR sequences, yet some public TCRs appeared in many donors.

The CDR3 length is 14 residues. Per the germline V gene, CDR1 is MGHRA and CDR2 is YSYEKL. V shed 6 bases and J shed 3 bases, with 15 bases lying between them. PCR primers comprised 60 Vbeta and 13 Jbeta primers. Method: immunoSEQ multiplex PCR; TCRdb's copy keeps in-frame clones and lacks some. In total, the table holds about 67,000 clones. The genes are TRBV4-1 and TRBJ2-7, with a possible D match to TRBD1 (6 bases). Material: PBMCs. This TCR came from a young man in good health and CMV-seropositive. CDR3 nucleotides: TGCGCCAGCAGACCCCGGGACACCGACTACGAGCAGTACTTC. It yields the protein CASRPRDTDYEQYF.